This TCR beta chain was found in a study of T cells in Graves' hyperthyroidism and ophthalmopathy. The TCR beta CDR3 regions underwent amplification using RNA transcripts as the source. TCR CDR3 underwent first-round RT-PCR with the HTBI primer set. TCRdb redid the calling of the multiplex PCR reads with MiXCR, one entry per CDR3 protein. In the table there are fewer than 400,000 distinct CDR3 sequences, around a sixth of which are singletons. Study observations and caveats: The model forecast ophthalmopathy, anticipating it by a median about 6.5 months before onset.

A few counts support this clonotype. As yet, its antigen is unknown. Patients aged 18 to 65 had newly diagnosed hyperthyroidism of under 2 months' duration. Exclusions: uncontrolled infection, other autoimmune disease, pregnancy, lactation. Extraction of PBMCs used 9 to 10 ml of fresh peripheral blood. This CDR3 is built from 14 residues. Trimming stripped 5 bases from V and 2 bases from J, with 12 bases between. Germline V gives CDR1 LNHNV, CDR2 YYDKDF (reference sequence). This TCR came from a woman under 30 with Graves' hyperthyroidism that later progressed to Graves' ophthalmopathy. Specimen: blood. The chain combines TRBV15 with TRBJ2-5; a possible D gene is TRBD2 (6 bases). The CDR3 reads CATSLRLVQETQYF. In DNA, the CDR3 is TGTGCCACCAGCCTCCGACTAGTTCAAGAGACCCAGTACTTC.